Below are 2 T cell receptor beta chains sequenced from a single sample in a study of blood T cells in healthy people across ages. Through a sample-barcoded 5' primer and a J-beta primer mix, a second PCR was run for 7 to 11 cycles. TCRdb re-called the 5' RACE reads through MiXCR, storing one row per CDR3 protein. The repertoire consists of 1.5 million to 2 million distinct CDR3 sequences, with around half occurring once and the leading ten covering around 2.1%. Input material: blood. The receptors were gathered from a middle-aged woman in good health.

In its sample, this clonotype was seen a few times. The CDR3 nucleotides read TGTGCCAGCAGTTACTCGCTAGTCTCCAGGGACGGAGCCAAAAACATTCAGTACTTC. Its translation: CASSYSLVSRDGAKNIQYF. The J gene is TRBJ2-4, the V gene TRBV6-2 or TRBV6-3, with D perhaps assigned TRBD1 or TRBD2 (5 bases each). CDR3 length: 19 amino acids. Germline CDR1 MNHEY, CDR2 SVGEGT. V was shortened by 0 bases and J by 0 bases, with 18 bases between the two germline ends.

CDR3 in DNA: TGTGCCAGCAGCTTGACGGCGGAACTCTACGAGCAGTACTTC. It yields the protein CASSLTAELYEQYF. This chain joins TRBV5-6 and TRBJ2-7, with D unresolved. The CDR3 length is 14 residues. Per the germline V gene, CDR1 is SGHDT and CDR2 is YYEEEE. V was pared by 1 base and J by 3 bases, with 11 bases between.